A single sample gave rise to the 11 T cell receptor beta chains below, sequenced in a study of blood T cell repertoires in COVID-19. Only in-frame clones appear in the TCRdb table, and some are missing; sequencing was by immunoSEQ multiplex PCR. The data contain 150,000 to 200,000 clones, 70% to 90% of them seen just once; the ten biggest clones take up roughly 11%. Sequencing was carried out using peripheral blood. Receptors originate from a human donor in a cohort sampled during active COVID-19.

The chain uses TRBV7-3 and TRBJ2-1; D call uncertain. V dropped 2 bases and J dropped 0 bases, with 8 bases sitting between them. This CDR3 has 15 amino acids. Looked up from germline, CDR1 is SGHTA and CDR2 is FQGTGA. CDR3 DNA: TGTGCCAGCAGCTTATACGCGAGCTCCTACAATGAGCAGTTCTTC. Amino acid sequence: CASSLYASSYNEQFF. Based on the CDR3 plus reference TRBV7-3 and TRBJ2-1, the full variable domain is GAGVSQTPSNKVTEKGKYVELRCDPISGHTALYWYRQSLGQGPEFLIYFQGTGAADDSGLPNDRFFAVRPEGSVSTLKIQRTERGDSAVYLCASSLYASSYNEQFFGPGTRLTVL.

The chain employs TRBV5-6 and TRBJ1-6, with 7 bases identical to TRBD1. Trimming at V came to 4 bases and at J to 8 bases, leaving 6 bases not matched to a gene. This CDR3 is 14 amino acids long. CDR1 is SGHDT, CDR2 YYEEEE, per germline. The CDR3: CASSATGNYSPLHF. The CDR3 nucleotides read TGTGCCAGCAGCGCGACAGGGAACTATTCACCCCTCCACTTT.

The chain links TRBV7-2 to TRBJ2-7; unclear D gene. The CDR3 is made up of 13 amino acids. V was shortened by 4 bases and J by 3 bases, with 10 bases between the two germline ends. Germline CDR1 is SGHTA and CDR2 is FQGNSA. The CDR3 region has the DNA TGTGCCAGCAGCTCGAGTCCTGACTACGAGCAGTACTTC. Translated, it gives CASSSSPDYEQYF.

This sequence joins TRBV6-4 and TRBJ2-3; 11 bases agree with TRBD1. The CDR3 has 15 amino acids. Germline V gene data show CDR1 as MRHNA and CDR2 as SNTAGT. J was trimmed by 6 bases and V by 3 bases; bases with no gene match: 5. The CDR3 here is CASSDGQGAYDTQYF. The CDR3 coding sequence is TGTGCCAGCAGTGATGGACAGGGGGCTTACGATACGCAGTATTTT.

V usage is TRBV5-1 and J usage is TRBJ1-2, with D unresolved. V lost 4 bases to trimming and J lost 5 bases, with 15 bases between them. The CDR3 runs to 14 residues. CDR1 is SGHRS, CDR2 YFSETQ, per germline. The CDR3 sequence is CASSLEKIHYGYTF. The DNA for the CDR3 is TGCGCCAGCAGCCTAGAGAAGATACATTATGGCTACACCTTC.

V gene TRBV6-5 combines with J gene TRBJ1-1; D call uncertain. The V gene's germline CDR1 is MNHEY and CDR2 SVGAGI. Trimming stripped 7 bases from V and 5 bases from J, with 14 bases between. The CDR3 spans 13 residues. CDR3 sequence: CASKSGTLTEAFF. The CDR3 DNA reads as TGTGCCAGCAAGTCAGGAACGTTGACTGAAGCTTTCTTT.

This clone was recorded a few times. This sequence joins TRBV6-6 and TRBJ1-6; D is possibly TRBD1 (5 bases). Germline values: CDR1 MNHNY, CDR2 SVGAGI (reference sequence). CDR3 length: 15 amino acids. Between the trimmed V and J ends, which lost 6 bases and 7 bases, there was a span of 16 bases. The CDR3 nucleotides read TGTGCCAGCAGCACCGTGGCAGGGTTAAATTCACCCCTCCACTTT. Protein product: CASSTVAGLNSPLHF.

The chain is built from TRBV7-9 and TRBJ1-2, with 8 nucleotides matching TRBD1. There are 13 residues in the CDR3. Germline CDR1 SEHNR, CDR2 FQNEAQ (reference sequence). The trim removed 3 bases at V and 7 bases at J, leaving 4 bases unmatched. CDR3 nucleotides: TGTGCCAGCAGCTTTTCAGACAGGGGTGGCTACACCTTC. This codes for CASSFSDRGGYTF. Using reference TRBV7-9 and TRBJ1-2 for the parts outside the CDR3, the full variable domain is DTGVSQNPRHKITKRGQNVTFRCDPISEHNRLYWYRQTLGQGPEFLTYFQNEAQLEKSRLLSDRFSAERPKGSFSTLEIQRTEQGDSAMYLCASSFSDRGGYTFGSGTRLTVV.

This chain joins TRBV4-3 and TRBJ1-6, with D unclear. Per the germline V gene, CDR1 is LGHNA and CDR2 is YSLEER. V lost 0 bases to trimming and J lost 0 bases, with 6 bases between them. This CDR3 has 16 amino acids. In DNA form, the CDR3 reads TGCGCCAGCAGCCAAGACCCCAGCTCCTATAATTCACCCCTCCACTTT. Translated: CASSQDPSSYNSPLHF.

This clone was seen more than once but under ten times. This chain links TRBV7-8 with TRBJ2-1; 9 positions match TRBD1. The CDR3 loop spans 19 amino acids. With V trimmed by 1 base and J by 2 bases, 12 bases remained unmatched. Germline lookup yields CDR1 SGHVS and CDR2 FQNEAQ. CDR3 in amino acids: CASSLGLRRGQGPYNEQFF. DNA for the CDR3: TGTGCCAGCAGCTTAGGCCTTCGGCGGGGACAGGGTCCCTACAATGAGCAGTTCTTC.

The chain is built from TRBV27 and TRBJ2-3, with TRBD2 matching over 9 bases. J was trimmed by 4 bases and V by 5 bases; bases with no gene match: 7. This CDR3 is built from 15 residues. Germline values: CDR1 MNHEY, CDR2 SMNVEV (reference sequence). The CDR3 DNA is TGTGCCAGCAGTACGCTAGCGGGGTCATCAGATACGCAGTATTTT. It is translated as CASSTLAGSSDTQYF.